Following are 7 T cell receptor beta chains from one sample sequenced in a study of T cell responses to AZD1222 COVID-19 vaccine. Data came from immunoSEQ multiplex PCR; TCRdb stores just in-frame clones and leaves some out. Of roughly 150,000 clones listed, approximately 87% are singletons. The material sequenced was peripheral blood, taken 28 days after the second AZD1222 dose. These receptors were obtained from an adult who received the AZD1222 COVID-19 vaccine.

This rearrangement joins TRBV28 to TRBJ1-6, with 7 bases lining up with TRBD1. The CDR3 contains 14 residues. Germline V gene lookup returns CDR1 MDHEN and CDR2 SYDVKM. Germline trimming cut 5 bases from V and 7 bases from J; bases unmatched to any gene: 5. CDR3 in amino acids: CASSGGTVNSPLHF. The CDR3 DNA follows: TGTGCCAGCAGTGGGGGGACAGTAAATTCACCCCTCCACTTT.

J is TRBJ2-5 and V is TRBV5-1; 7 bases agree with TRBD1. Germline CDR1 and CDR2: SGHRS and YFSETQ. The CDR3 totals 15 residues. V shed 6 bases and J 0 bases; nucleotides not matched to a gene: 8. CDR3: CASNIRGTDQETQYF. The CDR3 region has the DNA TGCGCCAGCAATATAAGAGGGACAGACCAAGAGACCCAGTACTTC.

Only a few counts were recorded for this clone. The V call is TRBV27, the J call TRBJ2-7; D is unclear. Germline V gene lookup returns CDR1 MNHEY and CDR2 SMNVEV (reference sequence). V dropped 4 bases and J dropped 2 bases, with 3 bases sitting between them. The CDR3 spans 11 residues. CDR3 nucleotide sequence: TGTGCCAGCAGTTCGCCCTACGAGCAGTACTTC. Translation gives CASSSPYEQYF.

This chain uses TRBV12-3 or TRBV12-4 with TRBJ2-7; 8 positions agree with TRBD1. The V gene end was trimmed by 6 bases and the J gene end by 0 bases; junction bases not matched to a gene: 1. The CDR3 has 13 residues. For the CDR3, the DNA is TGTGCCAGCAGCCAGGGGGCCTCCTACGAGCAGTACTTC. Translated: CASSQGASYEQYF.

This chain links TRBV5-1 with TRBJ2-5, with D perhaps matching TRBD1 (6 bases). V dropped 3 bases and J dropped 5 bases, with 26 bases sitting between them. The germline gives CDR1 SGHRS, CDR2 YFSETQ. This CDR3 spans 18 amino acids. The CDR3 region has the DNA TGCGCCAGCAGCTCCTTAAATGACAGGCCCGAGTATGGGGAGACCCAGTACTTC. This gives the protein CASSSLNDRPEYGETQYF. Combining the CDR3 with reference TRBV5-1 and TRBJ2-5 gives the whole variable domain KAGVTQTPRYLIKTRGQQVTLSCSPISGHRSVSWYQQTPGQGLQFLFEYFSETQRNKGNFPGRFSGRQFSNSRSEMNVSTLELGDSALYLCASSSLNDRPEYGETQYFGPGTRLLVL.

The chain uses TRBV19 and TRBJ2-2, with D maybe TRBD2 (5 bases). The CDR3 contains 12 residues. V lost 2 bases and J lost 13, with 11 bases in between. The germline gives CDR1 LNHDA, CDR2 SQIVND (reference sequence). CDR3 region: CASSISESGLFF. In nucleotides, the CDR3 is TGTGCCAGTAGTATATCCGAGAGCGGGCTGTTTTTT.

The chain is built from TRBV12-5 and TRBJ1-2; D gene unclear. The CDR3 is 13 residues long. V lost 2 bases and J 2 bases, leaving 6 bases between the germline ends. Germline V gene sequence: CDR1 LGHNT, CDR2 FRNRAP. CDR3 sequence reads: CASGLRGNYGYTF. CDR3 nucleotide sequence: TGTGCTAGTGGTTTGAGAGGGAACTATGGCTACACCTTC.